What follows are 30 T cell receptor beta chains derived from one specimen sequenced in a study of blood T cells in healthy people across ages. Combining a sample-barcoded 5' primer with a J-beta primer mix, a second PCR ran for roughly 7 to 12 cycles. From the 5' RACE reads, TCRdb called clonotypes with MiXCR, one entry per CDR3 protein. The sample contains about 640,000 distinct CDR3 sequences, about 30% of which appear only once. The sample comprised blood. These receptors all come from a woman aged 80 or over in good health.

As concerns this clonotype: A much larger clone is a single base away; this may be a read error. J is TRBJ2-7 and V is TRBV20-1, with TRBD1 as a possible D gene (5 bases). CDR1 and CDR2 (germline): DFQATT, SNEGSKA (reference sequence). V lost 0 bases to trimming and J lost 7 bases, with 19 bases between them. This CDR3 is built from 15 residues. The DNA for the CDR3 is TGCAGTGCTAGAGATAGAGGCGCAGGGTCCAATGAGCAGTACTTC. It yields the protein CSARDRGAGSNEQYF.

The rearrangement uses TRBV4-1 and TRBJ1-5, with D tentatively TRBD1 (5 bases). Germline values: CDR1 MGHRA, CDR2 YSYEKL. The CDR3 length is 15 residues. The V gene lost 0 bases and the J gene lost 2 bases, with 8 bases spanning the gap. The CDR3 DNA follows: TGCGCCAGCAGCCAAGATTGGGGCGGCAATCAGCCCCAGCATTTT. Translation: CASSQDWGGNQPQHF.

This clonotype was counted only a few times. The rearrangement joins TRBV29-1 to TRBJ1-1; TRBD1 agrees at 7 bases. The CDR3 length is 13 residues. The V segment lost 4 bases and the J segment 4 bases; nucleotides outside the gene matches: 6. Per germline, CDR1 SQVTM and CDR2 ANQGSEA. Here the CDR3 DNA reads TGCAGCGTTGCAAGACAGGGAACCACTGAAGCTTTCTTT. Amino acid sequence: CSVARQGTTEAFF.

This chain uses TRBV6-1 with TRBJ1-2, with unresolved D. This CDR3 comprises 15 residues. Trimming cost V 2 bases and J 4 bases, with 14 bases left between them. Germline V gene lookup returns CDR1 MNHNS and CDR2 SASEGT. CDR3 loop: CASSESPSRTYGYTF. The CDR3 region has the DNA TGTGCCAGCAGTGAATCCCCTTCCCGGACCTATGGCTACACCTTC.

J is TRBJ1-4 and V is TRBV30, with a possible D match to TRBD1 (5 bases). Trimming pared 3 bases from V and 7 bases from J, leaving 9 bases between. The CDR3 contains 12 residues. Germline V gene data show CDR1 as GTSNPN and CDR2 as SVGIG (reference sequence). Here the CDR3 DNA reads TGTGCCTGGAGAGGGGATTCTGAAAAACTGTTTTTT. Residues: CAWRGDSEKLFF.

The chain is built from TRBV5-1 and TRBJ2-7, with D perhaps TRBD2 (6 bases). CDR3 length equals 16 residues. Trimming removed 3 bases at V and 0 bases at J, with 16 bases between. Germline loops: CDR1 SGHRS, CDR2 YFSETQ. The CDR3 nucleotides read TGCGCCAGCAGCTCGCGCGGGGCAGGCCTCTCCTACGAGCAGTACTTC. Translating it yields CASSSRGAGLSYEQYF.

There are a few counts of this clonotype. V and J are TRBV6-2 or TRBV6-3 and TRBJ1-1, with D tentatively TRBD1 (6 bases). The CDR3 is 14 amino acids. Trimming removed 5 bases from V and 2 bases from J, with 12 bases in between. From germline, CDR1 is MNHEY and CDR2 SVGEGT. This CDR3 reads CASSQDRTNTEAFF. The CDR3 DNA is TGTGCCAGCAGTCAAGACAGGACTAACACTGAAGCTTTCTTT.

Written as DNA, the CDR3 is TGTGCCAGCACATGGGTGAGAACAGATACGCAGTATTTT. Amino acids: CASTWVRTDTQYF. The chain joins TRBV12-3 or TRBV12-4 to TRBJ2-3; D is uncertain. The CDR3 runs 13 residues. With 7 bases removed from V and 3 bases from J, the gap between germline ends came to 11 bases.

The rearrangement links TRBV15 to TRBJ1-2; TRBD1 matches 8 bases. CDR3 length equals 15 residues. V shed 3 bases, J shed 5 bases, and the junction held 8 bases outside the gene matches. Germline assignment: CDR1 LNHNV and CDR2 YYDKDF (reference sequence). In DNA, the CDR3 is TGTGCCACCAGCAGTGAAATACAGGGGGTGTATGGCTACACCTTC. Translating it yields CATSSEIQGVYGYTF.

With regard to this clonotype: A read error may account for a junction end that differs from germline. The rearrangement joins TRBV20-1 to TRBJ2-1; 7 positions agree with TRBD1. The CDR3 is 13 residues long. Germline assignment: CDR1 DFQATT and CDR2 SNEGSKA (reference sequence). CDR3 nucleotide sequence: TGCAGAGCTACACCGGGACAGCGAAATGAGCAGTTCTTC. This sequence encodes CRATPGQRNEQFF.

The J gene is TRBJ1-6, the V gene TRBV18; D possibly corresponds to TRBD1 (5 bases). The V end was cut by 2 bases, the J end by 1 base, with 9 bases between. CDR1 is KGHSH and CDR2 is LQKENI in the germline V gene. The CDR3 has 16 amino acids. DNA of the CDR3: TGTGCCAGCTCACCAGACGGGGCGTCCTATAATTCACCCCTCCACTTT. This translates into CASSPDGASYNSPLHF.

The sample holds many counts of this clonotype. The genes are TRBV6-6 and TRBJ2-1, with 10 bases aligning to TRBD2. V gave up 4 bases and J gave up 5 bases; unmatched junction bases: 8. This CDR3 contains 16 residues. CDR1 and CDR2 from the germline V gene are MNHNY and SVGAGI (reference sequence). CDR3 DNA: TGTGCCAGCAGTTCCGATAGCGGGGGGTCACACAATGAGCAGTTCTTC. Its protein product is CASSSDSGGSHNEQFF.

Many counts were recorded for this clonotype. V is TRBV6-2 or TRBV6-3 and J is TRBJ2-7; weak D call: TRBD2 (6 bases). The CDR3 extends over 12 amino acids. The V end lost 5 bases, the J end lost 7 bases, and 12 bases lay between the germline ends. Germline loops: CDR1 MNHEY, CDR2 SVGEGT. The CDR3 DNA is TGTGCCAGCAGTCCACTGGGGACTGAGCAGTACTTC. Its protein product is CASSPLGTEQYF.

This clonotype was found many times. This chain links TRBV5-1 with TRBJ2-1, with TRBD1 matching over 10 bases. Germline V gene lookup returns CDR1 SGHRS and CDR2 YFSETQ. The junction had 4 bases not matched to a gene; V was cut back by 4 bases and J by 3 bases. CDR3 length: 15 residues. The CDR3 loop is CASSLRDRGYNEQFF. The CDR3 nucleotides are TGCGCCAGCAGCCTCCGGGACAGGGGCTACAATGAGCAGTTCTTC. The full variable domain, its missing parts supplied by reference TRBV5-1 and TRBJ2-1, is KAGVTQTPRYLIKTRGQQVTLSCSPISGHRSVSWYQQTPGQGLQFLFEYFSETQRNKGNFPGRFSGRQFSNSRSEMNVSTLELGDSALYLCASSLRDRGYNEQFFGPGTRLTVL.

A word on this clonotype: A much larger clone differs by one base, so this may be a read error. J is TRBJ2-5 and V is TRBV25-1; TRBD2 aligns across 9 bases. CDR1 and CDR2 (germline): MGHDK, SYGVNS. There are 15 residues in the CDR3. Trimming removed 6 bases from V and 5 bases from J; junction bases left unmatched: 10. CDR3 sequence (DNA): TGTGCCAGCAGCTCTCCGGCGGGGGGGGGGGAGACCCAGTACTTC. This translates into CASSSPAGGGETQYF.

Many counts were recorded for this clonotype. J is TRBJ2-1 and V is TRBV5-1; the match to TRBD2 covers 7 bases. The CDR3 is made up of 17 amino acids. V was clipped by 4 bases and J by 2 bases; unmatched bases: 12. Germline V lookup: CDR1 SGHRS, CDR2 YFSETQ. The CDR3 protein is CASSPGGRGGTYNEQFF. The CDR3 region has the DNA TGCGCCAGCAGCCCGGGAGGTCGCGGCGGCACCTACAATGAGCAGTTCTTC.

This clonotype has more than one count but fewer than ten. Possible read error: a much larger clone is one base away. The chain has TRBV11-2 and TRBJ2-1; 9 bases match TRBD1. Germline V gives CDR1 SGHAT, CDR2 FQNNGV. The CDR3 extends over 14 amino acids. In DNA form, the CDR3 reads TGTGCCTGCAGCACCGGGACAGGGCACAATGAGCAGTTCTTC. Protein sequence: CACSTGTGHNEQFF.

The sample holds many counts of this clonotype. This chain connects TRBV7-2 to TRBJ2-4, with TRBD2 matching over 7 bases. V trimming: 5 bases; J trimming: 3 bases; junction bases outside the gene matches: 10. CDR1 is SGHTA, CDR2 FQGNSA, per germline. This CDR3 has 16 residues. DNA of the CDR3: TGTGCCAGCAGCCCTGAGGTGGGGGGGGGCAAAAACATTCAGTACTTC. Protein: CASSPEVGGGKNIQYF. The full variable domain, its missing parts supplied by reference TRBV7-2 and TRBJ2-4, is GAGVSQSPSNKVTEKGKDVELRCDPISGHTALYWYRQSLGQGLEFLIYFQGNSAPDKSGLPSDRFSAERTGGSVSTLTIQRTQQEDSAVYLCASSPEVGGGKNIQYFGAGTRLSVL.

This clonotype showed up many times. The chain links TRBV6-5 to TRBJ1-5; D not certain. In germline, CDR1 is MNHEY, CDR2 SVGAGI. V was cut by 8 bases and J by 1 base, with 12 bases left in between. This CDR3 contains 14 residues. CDR3 amino acids: CASGRPDSNQPQHF. CDR3 in DNA: TGTGCCAGCGGCCGCCCGGACAGCAATCAGCCCCAGCATTTT.

This clonotype appeared many times. The chain carries TRBV20-1 and TRBJ1-2; D is unresolved. The CDR3 sequence is 14 residues long. V was clipped by 0 bases and J by 2 bases, with 10 bases between them. Germline CDR1 and CDR2: DFQATT and SNEGSKA (reference sequence). In nucleotides, the CDR3 is TGCAGTGCTAGAGACGCCCGGGCCAACTATGGCTACACCTTC. Encoded protein: CSARDARANYGYTF.

The genes are TRBV7-3 and TRBJ2-2; TRBD1 matches at 7 bases. Germline loops: CDR1 SGHTA, CDR2 FQGTGA. This CDR3 spans 15 amino acids. The junction had 9 bases not matched to a gene; V was cut back by 5 bases and J by 6 bases. This CDR3 is CASSPQRTGSGELFF. The CDR3 nucleotides read TGTGCCAGCAGCCCACAGAGGACAGGTTCCGGGGAGCTGTTTTTT.

This clonotype was observed at least ten times. The rearrangement uses TRBV6-1 and TRBJ2-5; D possibly uses TRBD1 or TRBD2 (7 bases each). The CDR3 has 12 amino acids. Germline V gene lookup returns CDR1 MNHNS and CDR2 SASEGT. The V gene lost 9 bases and the J gene lost 5 bases, with 13 bases spanning the gap. The CDR3 bases are TGTGCCAGGGGAGGGGGCGGGGAGACCCAGTACTTC. Its translation: CARGGGGETQYF.

This clonotype was recorded at least ten times. This chain uses TRBV29-1 with TRBJ2-5, with 8 bases aligning to TRBD2. Germline V CDR1 and CDR2: SQVTM, ANQGSEA. The V segment lost 3 bases and the J segment 5 bases; nucleotides outside the gene matches: 17. This CDR3 is 17 amino acids long. The CDR3 coding sequence is TGCAGCGTTGAGTCGGGGGGGATTGACTCAGTTTGGGAGACCCAGTACTTC. Translated, it gives CSVESGGIDSVWETQYF.

This clonotype was detected ten times or more. Here the CDR3 reads CASSYRTTQYF. The CDR3, as DNA: TGTGCCAGCAGCTATAGGACAACCCAGTACTTC. The chain is built from TRBV7-2 and TRBJ2-5; weak D call: TRBD1 (5 bases). V lost 4 bases and J lost 8, with 8 bases in between. The germline V gene encodes CDR1 SGHTA and CDR2 FQGNSA. The CDR3 covers 11 residues.

This clonotype was observed at least ten times. The genes are TRBV5-6 and TRBJ1-1; the D is unclear. Trimming pared 4 bases from V and 7 bases from J, leaving 11 bases between. The CDR3 consists of 12 residues. Germline CDR1 SGHDT, CDR2 YYEEEE. CDR3 in amino acids: CASSNRVYEAFF. For the CDR3, the DNA is TGTGCCAGCAGCAACCGAGTTTATGAAGCTTTCTTT.

This clonotype was observed many times. CDR3 residues: CASSHTSGGSTDTQYF. The DNA of the CDR3 is TGTGCCAGCAGCCACACTAGCGGGGGGTCCACAGATACGCAGTATTTT. The chain uses TRBV4-2 and TRBJ2-3; TRBD2 aligns across 12 bases. V was clipped by 3 bases and J by 2 bases; unmatched bases: 3. Germline CDR1 LGHNA, CDR2 YNFKEQ. This CDR3 has 16 residues.

Comment on this clonotype: This may come from a read error, since a much larger clone is one base off. The V call is TRBV9, the J call TRBJ1-1, with D maybe TRBD1 (6 bases). This CDR3 spans 13 amino acids. V was clipped by 0 bases and J by 6 bases, with 9 bases between them. Germline values: CDR1 SGDLS, CDR2 YYNGEE. The CDR3 nucleotides read TGTGCCAGCAGCGTAGCGGGGGGCCCTGAAGCTTTCTTT. Amino acid sequence: CASSVAGGPEAFF.

In the case of this clonotype: A much more abundant neighbour one base away suggests this may be a read error. This chain uses TRBV7-2 with TRBJ2-1, with 11 bases aligning to TRBD2. Unmatched junction bases numbered 8, after V lost 2 bases and J lost 5 bases. This CDR3 has 17 residues. The germline V gene encodes CDR1 SGHTA and CDR2 FQGNSA. This CDR3 is CASSLFLAGGPHNEQFF. Written as DNA, the CDR3 is TGTGCCAGCAGCTTATTCCTAGCGGGGGGCCCGCACAATGAGCAGTTCTTC.

This clonotype was seen at least ten times. The chain combines TRBV7-2 with TRBJ1-5; possibly TRBD1 for D (6 bases). The CDR3 covers 15 residues. Germline CDR1 reads SGHTA; CDR2 reads FQGNSA. Trimming shortened V by 4 bases and J by 7 bases, and 17 bases separated the two germline ends. CDR3 coding DNA: TGTGCCAGCAGCTCGACCGGGACACCGAACCAGCCCCAGCATTTT. The encoded protein is CASSSTGTPNQPQHF.

This clonotype was seen repeatedly, ten times or more. V usage is TRBV3-1 and J usage is TRBJ2-3; no definite D call. Looked up from germline, CDR1 is LGHDT and CDR2 is YNNKEL (reference sequence). V lost 8 bases and J 4 bases, leaving 7 bases between the germline ends. The CDR3 is made up of 11 amino acids. CDR3 coding DNA: TGTGCCAGCCCTACCCCAGATACGCAGTATTTT. Its protein is CASPTPDTQYF.